This TCR beta chain is from a study of OX40 agonist ivuxolimab in advanced cancers. Study conclusions and caveats: Researchers report that CD8+ T cells had, on average, more expanded clones than CD4+.

Details on this clone: Its cognate antigen is unknown.

The CDR3 is made up of 14 amino acids. Trimming at V came to 4 bases and at J to 2 bases, leaving 2 bases not matched to a gene. Germline V gene sequence: CDR1 SNHLY, CDR2 FYNNEI. Sequencing used immunoSEQ multiplex PCR; TCRdb keeps in-frame clones, though not all of them. This table holds 65,000 to 95,000 clones, around 90% found once. This specimen was CD4+ or CD8+ T cells sorted from blood, taken in a trial of the OX40 agonist ivuxolimab. This receptor was taken from an adult with an advanced solid tumor such as melanoma, head and neck, liver or kidney cancer. V and J are TRBV2 and TRBJ1-1, with 9 bases identical to TRBD1. CDR3 region: CASSGTGVNTEAFF. As DNA, the CDR3 is TGTGCCAGCAGTGGGACAGGGGTAAACACTGAAGCTTTCTTT.